The source of this T cell receptor (beta chain) is a study of OX40 agonist ivuxolimab in advanced cancers. TCRdb keeps only in-frame clones here, not all; method: immunoSEQ multiplex PCR. The table records tens of thousands of clones, 82% of them present only once. CDR1 is SGHRS and CDR2 is YFSETQ in the germline V gene. The CDR3 has 16 residues. Deletions cut 4 bases from V and 0 bases from J, with 16 bases between. The chain is built from TRBV5-1 and TRBJ1-1; tentative D call: TRBD1 (5 bases). This clonotype was sampled from an adult with an advanced solid tumor such as melanoma, head and neck, liver or kidney cancer. The sample in question was CD4+ or CD8+ T cells sorted from blood, obtained in a trial of the OX40 agonist ivuxolimab. CDR3 coding DNA: TGCGCCAGCAGCCGCCTTTTTGGGGGACTGAACACTGAAGCTTTCTTT. Translated, it gives CASSRLFGGLNTEAFF.